The rows below give T cell receptor beta chains drawn from one sample of a study of blood T cell repertoires in COVID-19. Assay used: immunoSEQ multiplex PCR; TCRdb lists only in-frame clones, some missing. The table has a few hundred thousand clones, 85% seen once. Sequencing was performed on peripheral blood. These receptors came from a human donor in a cohort sampled during active COVID-19. The CDR3 runs from the conserved cysteine through the conserved F or W. The D gene is left open where the match is weak. Not all rows give a size; the values are once, few, many and, for expanded clones, a class.

abundance: once
d_gene: .
j_gene: TRBJ1-2
v_gene: TRBV7-3
CDR3nt: TGTGCCAGCAGCCAAACTAGAGCCGATGGCTACACCTTC
CDR3aa: CASSQTRADGYTF

abundance: .
d_gene: .
j_gene: TRBJ2-5
v_gene: TRBV25-1
CDR3nt: TGTGCCAGCAGTGAACAGGGGAAAATTGAGACCCAGTACTTC
CDR3aa: CASSEQGKIETQYF

abundance: once
d_gene: TRBD1
j_gene: TRBJ2-5
v_gene: TRBV24-1
CDR3nt: TGTGCCACCAGTGATACCCAGGGACAGGGACTAAGGGAGACCCAGTACTTC
CDR3aa: CATSDTQGQGLRETQYF

abundance: few
d_gene: .
j_gene: TRBJ2-3
v_gene: TRBV10-1
CDR3nt: TGCGCCAGCACACAGGATTTCGCAGATACGCAGTATTTT
CDR3aa: CASTQDFADTQYF

abundance: .
d_gene: .
j_gene: TRBJ2-3
v_gene: TRBV2
CDR3nt: TGTGCCAGCAGTAACAGGGATACGCAGTATTTT
CDR3aa: CASSNRDTQYF

abundance: .
d_gene: TRBD2
j_gene: TRBJ2-7
v_gene: TRBV5-4
CDR3nt: TGTGCCAGCAGAAGGGCTCCGGGGGCGGGGGGCCGTTGGTACGAGCAGTACTTC
CDR3aa: CASRRAPGAGGRWYEQYF

abundance: .
d_gene: .
j_gene: TRBJ2-2
v_gene: TRBV18
CDR3nt: TGTGCCAGCTCATCGACACAGGGTGACACCGGGGAGCTGTTTTTT
CDR3aa: CASSSTQGDTGELFF

abundance: .
d_gene: .
j_gene: TRBJ1-2
v_gene: TRBV24-1
CDR3nt: TGTGCCACCAGTGATGTCACAGCGGGGGGAAGTTCCGGCTACACCTTC
CDR3aa: CATSDVTAGGSSGYTF

abundance: few
d_gene: .
j_gene: TRBJ1-2
v_gene: TRBV27
CDR3nt: TGTGCCAGCAGTCCCAGGACAGATAGCTATGGCTACACCTTC
CDR3aa: CASSPRTDSYGYTF

abundance: .
d_gene: TRBD2
j_gene: TRBJ2-4
v_gene: TRBV4-1
CDR3nt: TGCGCCAGCAGCCATCTAGCGGGGGTAGCCAAAAACATTCAGTACTTC
CDR3aa: CASSHLAGVAKNIQYF

abundance: once
d_gene: .
j_gene: TRBJ2-7
v_gene: TRBV4-2
CDR3nt: TGTGCCAGCAGCCAGGAGTTTGGGTACGAGCAGTACTTC
CDR3aa: CASSQEFGYEQYF

abundance: .
d_gene: .
j_gene: TRBJ2-1
v_gene: TRBV7-2
CDR3nt: TGTGCCAGCAGTTCTCGCGGAGGCAGGTCGAGCTCCTACAATGAGCAGTTCTTC
CDR3aa: CASSSRGGRSSSYNEQFF

abundance: .
d_gene: TRBD2
j_gene: TRBJ2-5
v_gene: TRBV24-1
CDR3nt: TGTGCCACCAGTGATGTGAGCGGGAGAGAGACCCAGTACTTC
CDR3aa: CATSDVSGRETQYF

abundance: .
d_gene: .
j_gene: TRBJ1-5
v_gene: TRBV5-6
CDR3nt: TGTGCCAGCAGCTTGACAGGGATCCCCCAGCCCCAGCATTTT
CDR3aa: CASSLTGIPQPQHF

abundance: .
d_gene: .
j_gene: TRBJ1-2
v_gene: TRBV7-9
CDR3nt: TGTGCCAGCACTTGGGTGGGGCAGGGTGGCTACACCTTC
CDR3aa: CASTWVGQGGYTF

abundance: once
d_gene: TRBD2
j_gene: TRBJ2-6
v_gene: TRBV15
CDR3nt: TGTGCCACCAGCCCAAAGCTGGGACTAGGAAGTTCTGGGGCCAACGTCCTGACTTTC
CDR3aa: CATSPKLGLGSSGANVLTF

abundance: .
d_gene: .
j_gene: TRBJ1-1
v_gene: TRBV10-2
CDR3nt: TGCGCCAGCGTTTATCCGGGGGGTGGCACTGAAGCTTTCTTT
CDR3aa: CASVYPGGGTEAFF